These T cell receptor beta chains were read from a single sample in a study of graft-versus-host responses after intestinal transplantation. Their antigens remain unidentified. Data came from immunoSEQ multiplex PCR; TCRdb stores just in-frame clones and leaves some out. The table lists some 120,000 clones, 90% of them singletons, with around 0.2% in the top ten. Source: unstimulated CD4+ T cells sorted from spleen or lymph node cells, taken before intestinal transplant. The receptors stem from a human donor who received an intestinal transplant. Both conserved end residues are part of each CDR3. D genes are given only for firm matches. The listing skips clone size in some rows; elsewhere it reads once, few, many or a size class.

>TRBJ2-7|-|TRBV10-3|-
TGTGCCATCAGCCGGGACTCCAGCTCCTACGAGCAGTACTTC
CAISRDSSSYEQYF
>TRBJ2-7|-|TRBV6-1|-
TGTGCCAGCAGACACCTAGGGCAGTACTTC
CASRHLGQYF
>TRBJ1-1|-|TRBV7-9|-
TGTGCCAGCAGCTTAAGGGGGACACAGAACACTGAAGCTTTCTTT
CASSLRGTQNTEAFF
>TRBJ1-5|TRBD1|TRBV15|-
TGTGCCACCAGCAGAGACACAGGGGGCGGTCAGCCCCAGCATTTT
CATSRDTGGGQPQHF
>TRBJ1-4|TRBD1|TRBV6-1|-
TGTGCCAGCAGTGAAGCGCGAGGACAGGGACATGAAAAACTGTTTTTT
CASSEARGQGHEKLFF
>TRBJ2-1|-|TRBV14|-
TGTGCCAGCAGCCAAGATTTATCCCTTGAGCAGTTCTTC
CASSQDLSLEQFF
>TRBJ2-1|-|TRBV5-1|-
TGCGCCAGCAGCTTGGCAGGCAGGACAGCCTACAATGAGCAGTTCTTC
CASSLAGRTAYNEQFF
>TRBJ1-1|-|TRBV19|-
TGTGCCAGTAGTATCGGAGGGGCAAGAGCTTTCTTT
CASSIGGARAFF
>TRBJ1-2|TRBD1|TRBV6-6|-
TGTGCCAGCAGCCCAGGACAGGGTGCTGGCTACACCTTC
CASSPGQGAGYTF
>TRBJ1-4|TRBD1|TRBV5-6|-
TGTGCCAGCAACAAAGTTAGGGGGCCTGGGGAAAAACTGTTTTTT
CASNKVRGPGEKLFF
>TRBJ2-2|TRBD1|TRBV30|-
TGTGCCTGGAGTGTAGAGACAGGGGCGGTCGGGGAGCTGTTTTTT
CAWSVETGAVGELFF
>TRBJ1-2|-|TRBV7-9|-
TGTGCCAGCAGCTTAATTGAGGTCGCTAACTATGGCTACACCTTC
CASSLIEVANYGYTF
>TRBJ2-1|-|TRBV9|-
TGTGCCAGCAGCTTCGGGACTCCGGATGAGCAGTTCTTC
CASSFGTPDEQFF
>TRBJ2-7|TRBD1|TRBV30|-
TGTGCCTCCTCGAGGGACAGGGGGTACGAGCAGTACTTC
CASSRDRGYEQYF
>TRBJ2-2|TRBD1|TRBV7-2|-
TGTGCCAGCAGCCTCTTCGGACAGGTGAACACCGGGGAGCTGTTTTTT
CASSLFGQVNTGELFF
>TRBJ1-4|TRBD1|TRBV2|once
TGTGCCAGCAGTCAGCGGACAGGACCGGATTGGGTGTTTTTT
CASSQRTGPDWVFF
>TRBJ2-4|TRBD2|TRBV12-5|-
TGTGCTAGTGGTTTTTCGGGAGGGGACATTCAGTACTTC
CASGFSGGDIQYF
>TRBJ2-3|-|TRBV11-3|-
TGTGCCAGCAGCTTAAGGGGGAAAGAAGATACGCAGTATTTT
CASSLRGKEDTQYF
>TRBJ2-6|-|TRBV30|-
TGTGCCTGGAGTGACAGATCTGGGGCCAACGTCCTGACTTTC
CAWSDRSGANVLTF
>TRBJ2-5|-|TRBV12-5|-
TGTGCTAGTGGCCGTAACATACAAGAGACCCAGTACTTC
CASGRNIQETQYF